A selection of T cell receptor beta chains follows, all from one sample in a study of STAT5B mutations in CD4+ large granular lymphocyte leukemia. Here immunoSEQ multiplex PCR was the method, and the copy in TCRdb shows in-frame clones only, minus some. This table has 30,000 to 40,000 clones, about 82% appearing once. Sequences were obtained from CD4+ T cells from blood buffy coats. These receptors were collected from a human donor in good health. Both conserved end residues are part of each CDR3. A D gene is named only where the DNA matches it firmly. A clone size is listed for some rows: how often the clone was seen (once, few, many), or a class if it is expanded.

J gene	clone size	D gene	V gene	CDR3 protein	CDR3 DNA
TRBJ2-7	-	-	TRBV5-1	CASSLLLQLTDSSYEQYF	TGCGCCAGCAGCTTGCTTTTACAATTGACGGACTCTTCCTACGAGCAGTACTTC
TRBJ2-1	-	-	TRBV11-1	CASSLMPHRYNEQFF	TGTGCCAGCAGCTTAATGCCCCACCGTTACAATGAGCAGTTCTTC
TRBJ1-2	-	TRBD1	TRBV5-1	CASSSTGDGYTF	TGCGCCAGCAGCTCGACAGGGGACGGCTACACCTTC
TRBJ1-2	-	TRBD1	TRBV11-2	CASSFTRTGDSGYTF	TGTGCCAGCAGCTTTACCCGGACAGGGGATAGTGGCTACACCTTC
TRBJ2-3	-	-	TRBV21-1	CASSKDSGSLTDTQYF	TGTGCCAGCAGCAAAGACAGCGGCAGCCTCACAGATACGCAGTATTTT
TRBJ2-3	-	-	TRBV9	CASSGLETDTQYF	TGTGCCAGCAGCGGGCTGGAGACAGATACGCAGTATTTT
TRBJ2-1	-	-	TRBV19	CASSPGLVREQFF	TGTGCCAGTAGTCCGGGACTCGTAAGGGAGCAGTTCTTC
TRBJ1-1	-	-	TRBV7-2	CASSSDVDTEAFF	TGTGCCAGCAGCTCGGACGTAGACACTGAAGCTTTCTTT
TRBJ2-7	few	TRBD1	TRBV25-1	CASSADRVRYEQYF	TGTGCCAGCAGTGCGGACAGGGTTCGCTACGAGCAGTACTTC
TRBJ1-1	few	-	TRBV4-1	CASSQDPQGGNTEAFF	TGCGCCAGCAGCCAAGATCCCCAGGGAGGGAACACTGAAGCTTTCTTT
TRBJ2-4	-	-	TRBV6-1	CASSNLQVAKNIQYF	TGTGCCAGCAGTAACTTACAGGTAGCCAAAAACATTCAGTACTTC
TRBJ2-5	once	TRBD2	TRBV19	CASKTSAQETQYF	TGTGCCAGTAAAACTAGCGCACAAGAGACCCAGTACTTC
TRBJ2-7	few	-	TRBV19	CASSVHRGYEQYF	TGTGCCAGTAGTGTACACCGGGGCTACGAGCAGTACTTC
TRBJ2-7	-	-	TRBV5-1	CASSLVGGYEQYF	TGCGCCAGCAGCTTGGTGGGGGGTTACGAGCAGTACTTC
TRBJ2-5	-	-	TRBV7-2	CASSLLYRAETQYF	TGTGCCAGCAGCTTACTGTACAGGGCAGAGACCCAGTACTTC
TRBJ2-3	-	-	TRBV7-3	CASSFGFSDTQYF	TGTGCCAGCAGCTTCGGATTTTCAGATACGCAGTATTTT
TRBJ2-4	-	TRBD2	TRBV5-6	CASSLLAGDKNIQYF	TGTGCCAGCAGCTTGCTGGCGGGAGACAAAAACATTCAGTACTTC
TRBJ2-5	-	-	TRBV4-1	CASSHLADFQETQYF	TGCGCCAGCAGCCACCTGGCGGACTTCCAAGAGACCCAGTACTTC
TRBJ1-2	-	-	TRBV6-6	CASSQTGRIYGYTF	TGTGCCAGCAGCCAAACCGGACGGATCTATGGCTACACCTTC
TRBJ2-2	-	TRBD2	TRBV7-2	CASSPRTSGNTGELFF	TGTGCCAGCAGCCCCAGGACTAGCGGGAACACCGGGGAGCTGTTTTTT
TRBJ2-7	-	TRBD1	TRBV27	CASSSRGTGPYEQYF	TGTGCCAGCAGTTCCAGGGGGACAGGACCGTACGAGCAGTACTTC
TRBJ1-1	-	-	TRBV12-5	CASGLNAVNTEAFF	TGTGCTAGTGGTTTGAACGCGGTGAACACTGAAGCTTTCTTT
TRBJ2-3	-	-	TRBV7-9	CASSLGQMADTQYF	TGTGCCAGCAGCCTTGGACAGATGGCAGATACGCAGTATTTT
TRBJ1-5	-	-	TRBV28	CASSLVQLNQPQHF	TGTGCCAGCAGTTTAGTACAGTTAAATCAGCCCCAGCATTTT
TRBJ2-5	-	TRBD2	TRBV18	CASSPPGRNGETQYF	TGTGCCAGCTCTCCCCCCGGGAGGAACGGGGAGACCCAGTACTTC
TRBJ2-3	-	TRBD2	TRBV6-6	CASTEQVAGADTQYF	TGTGCCAGCACCGAGCAGGTAGCGGGAGCAGATACGCAGTATTTT
TRBJ2-5	once	TRBD2	TRBV30	CAWSVGIAGGAETQYF	TGTGCCTGGAGTGTAGGAATCGCGGGAGGAGCTGAGACCCAGTACTTC
TRBJ1-6	-	-	TRBV2	CASSVGVGNSPLHF	TGTGCCAGCAGTGTTGGGGTGGGCAATTCACCCCTCCACTTT
TRBJ1-4	-	TRBD1	TRBV4-3	CASSQRDRASEKLFF	TGCGCCAGCAGCCAGAGAGACAGGGCAAGCGAAAAACTGTTTTTT
TRBJ1-6	few	-	TRBV30	CAWSVPTGRAPLHF	TGTGCCTGGAGTGTACCAACCGGGAGAGCACCCCTCCACTTT
TRBJ2-7	-	-	TRBV11-1	CASSLEEVSSYEQYF	TGTGCCAGCAGCTTAGAGGAAGTGTCTTCCTACGAGCAGTACTTC
TRBJ1-3	-	-	TRBV5-4	CASSPFQQAGNTIYF	TGTGCCAGCAGCCCGTTCCAGCAGGCTGGAAACACCATATATTTT
TRBJ2-7	-	TRBD2	TRBV19	CASSARTSGGSYEQYF	TGTGCCAGTAGTGCCCGGACTAGCGGAGGATCCTACGAGCAGTACTTC
TRBJ1-4	-	-	TRBV4-1	CASSHGGAYNEKLFF	TGCGCCAGCAGCCACGGGGGGGCTTATAATGAAAAACTGTTTTTT
TRBJ2-7	-	TRBD1	TRBV6-1	CASRGDRSLHEQYF	TGTGCCAGCAGGGGGGACAGATCCCTTCACGAGCAGTACTTC
TRBJ1-1	-	TRBD1	TRBV4-1	CASSHAISQGANTEAFF	TGCGCCAGCAGCCACGCAATTTCGCAGGGGGCGAACACTGAAGCTTTCTTT
TRBJ1-3	-	-	TRBV7-9	CASSLAGAGNTIYF	TGTGCCAGCAGCTTAGCAGGCGCTGGAAACACCATATATTTT
TRBJ2-2	once	-	TRBV27	CASSSPTREVTGELFF	TGTGCCAGCAGTTCCCCGACAAGGGAAGTAACCGGGGAGCTGTTTTTT
TRBJ2-7	-	-	TRBV6-1	CASSEVTGPTTYEQYF	TGTGCCAGCAGTGAAGTGACAGGCCCAACAACCTACGAGCAGTACTTC
TRBJ1-6	-	-	TRBV30	CAWSGSLYGSPLHF	TGTGCCTGGAGCGGGTCCCTATACGGTTCACCCCTCCACTTT
TRBJ2-5	-	TRBD1	TRBV11-1	CASSLGRSGQGRETQYF	TGTGCCAGCAGCTTGGGGCGGTCAGGACAGGGGAGGGAGACCCAGTACTTC
TRBJ1-1	-	-	TRBV4-1	CASSWGWGGPDTEAFF	TGCGCCAGCAGCTGGGGATGGGGCGGGCCGGACACTGAAGCTTTCTTT
TRBJ2-1	once	TRBD1	TRBV6-1	CASSRDRVYNEQFF	TGTGCCAGCAGTCGGGACAGGGTCTACAATGAGCAGTTCTTC
TRBJ2-2	-	-	TRBV27	CASSPYGGANTGELFF	TGTGCCAGCAGCCCCTATGGCGGGGCGAACACCGGGGAGCTGTTTTTT